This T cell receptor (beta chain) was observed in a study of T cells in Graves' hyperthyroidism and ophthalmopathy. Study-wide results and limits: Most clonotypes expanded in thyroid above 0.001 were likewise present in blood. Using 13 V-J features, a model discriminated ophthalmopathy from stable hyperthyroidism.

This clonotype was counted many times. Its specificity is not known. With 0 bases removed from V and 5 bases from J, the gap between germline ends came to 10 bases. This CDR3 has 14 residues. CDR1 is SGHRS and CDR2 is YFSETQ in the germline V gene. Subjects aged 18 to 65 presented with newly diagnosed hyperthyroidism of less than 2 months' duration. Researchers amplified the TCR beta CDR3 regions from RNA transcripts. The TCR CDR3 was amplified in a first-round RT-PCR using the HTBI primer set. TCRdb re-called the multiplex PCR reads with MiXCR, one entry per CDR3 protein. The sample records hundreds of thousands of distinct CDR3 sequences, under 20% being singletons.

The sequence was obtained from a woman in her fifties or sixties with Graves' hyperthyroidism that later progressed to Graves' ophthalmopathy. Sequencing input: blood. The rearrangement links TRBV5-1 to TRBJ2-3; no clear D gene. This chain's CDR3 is CASSLAKVGDTQYF. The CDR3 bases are TGCGCCAGCAGCTTGGCCAAGGTGGGAGATACGCAGTATTTT. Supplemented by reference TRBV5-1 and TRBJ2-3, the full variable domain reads KAGVTQTPRYLIKTRGQQVTLSCSPISGHRSVSWYQQTPGQGLQFLFEYFSETQRNKGNFPGRFSGRQFSNSRSEMNVSTLELGDSALYLCASSLAKVGDTQYFGPGTRLTVL.